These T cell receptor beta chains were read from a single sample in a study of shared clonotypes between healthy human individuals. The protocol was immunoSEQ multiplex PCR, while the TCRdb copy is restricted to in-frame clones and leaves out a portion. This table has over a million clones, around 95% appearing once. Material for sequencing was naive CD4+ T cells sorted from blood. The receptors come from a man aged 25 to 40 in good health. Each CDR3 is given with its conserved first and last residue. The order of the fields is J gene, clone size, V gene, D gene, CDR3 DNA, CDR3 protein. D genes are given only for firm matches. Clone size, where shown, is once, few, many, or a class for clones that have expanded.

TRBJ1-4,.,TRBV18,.,TGTGCCAGCTCACGACTCCCGGGGATTTCCAGCATAGGAAAACTGTTTTTT,CASSRLPGISSIGKLFF
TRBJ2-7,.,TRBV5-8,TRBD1,TGTGCCAGCAGTCTAACCGGGACAGTACTCTCCTACGAGCAGTACTTC,CASSLTGTVLSYEQYF
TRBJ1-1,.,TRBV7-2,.,TGTGCCAGCAGCTTAGGTGGTCTTGAAGCTTTCTTT,CASSLGGLEAFF
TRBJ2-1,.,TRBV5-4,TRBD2,TGTGCCAGCAGCGACGGGACTAGCGGGAGCTCCTACAATGAGCAGTTCTTC,CASSDGTSGSSYNEQFF
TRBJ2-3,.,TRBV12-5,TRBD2,TGTGCTAGTGGGCGTCTAAGAGCGGGGTATGGCACAGATACGCAGTATTTT,CASGRLRAGYGTDTQYF
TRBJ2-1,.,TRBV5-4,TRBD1,TGTGCCAGCAGCTCGGACAGGTACAATGAGCAGTTCTTC,CASSSDRYNEQFF
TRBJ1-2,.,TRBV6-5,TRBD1,TGTGCCAGCAGTCAGCAGACAGGGAGGATGGGTGGCTACACCTTC,CASSQQTGRMGGYTF
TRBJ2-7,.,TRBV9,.,TGTGCCAGCAGCGTAGGTGGCGGAACCTACGAGCAGTACTTC,CASSVGGGTYEQYF
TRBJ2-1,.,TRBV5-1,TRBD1,TGCGCCAGCAGCTTAGGGACAGGGGCCGCCGTTTGGAAGTTCTTC,CASSLGTGAAVWKFF
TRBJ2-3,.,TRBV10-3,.,TGTGCCATCTGTAGAGGCAGGATCACAGATACGCAGTATTTT,CAICRGRITDTQYF
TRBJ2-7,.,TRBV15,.,TGTGCCACCAGCAGAGATCCAGGGAGCCACGAGCAGTACTTC,CATSRDPGSHEQYF
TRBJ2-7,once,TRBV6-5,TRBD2,TGTGCCAGCAGTTACTCGGGGGGGTACAACGAGCAGTACTTC,CASSYSGGYNEQYF
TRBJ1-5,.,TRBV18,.,TGTGCCAGCTCACCGCTACACACGCAGCCCCAGCATTTT,CASSPLHTQPQHF
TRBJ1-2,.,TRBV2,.,TGTGCCACTGAACCACAGGAGAACTATGGCTACACCTTC,CATEPQENYGYTF
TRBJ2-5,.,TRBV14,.,TGTGCCAGCAGCCCTATGGAGGGGGCGGCTGGAAGAGAGACCCAGTACTTC,CASSPMEGAAGRETQYF
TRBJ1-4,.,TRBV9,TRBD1,TGTGCCAGCACGGACAGGGTCCCTGAAAAACTGTTTTTT,CASTDRVPEKLFF
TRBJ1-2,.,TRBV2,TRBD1,TGTGCCAGCAGGGGGACAGGGATGATTAGAGTTGGCTACACCTTC,CASRGTGMIRVGYTF
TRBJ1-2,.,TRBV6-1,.,TGTGCCAGCAGTGCACCACAGGGTAGCTATGGCTACACCTTC,CASSAPQGSYGYTF
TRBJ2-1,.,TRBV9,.,TGTGCCAGCAGCGTAAGCAGCGCATCCTACAATGAGCAGTTCTTC,CASSVSSASYNEQFF
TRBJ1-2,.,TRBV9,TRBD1,TGTGCCAGCAGCGTCTCAAAGGGGGCTGGCTATGGCTACACCTTC,CASSVSKGAGYGYTF
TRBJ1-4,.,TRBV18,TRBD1,TGTGCCAGCTCGGGACAGGGTAATGAAAAACTGTTTTTT,CASSGQGNEKLFF
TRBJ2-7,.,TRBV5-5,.,TGTGCCAGCAGCACCGGGGACGGCTACGAGCAGTACTTC,CASSTGDGYEQYF
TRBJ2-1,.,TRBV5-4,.,TGTGCCAGCAGCCCGGACCTATGGGGCTCCTACAATGAGCAGTTCTTC,CASSPDLWGSYNEQFF
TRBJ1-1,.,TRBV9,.,TGTGCCAGCAGCGTAGCTTCTGGGGTACCATTGAACACTGAAGCTTTCTTT,CASSVASGVPLNTEAFF
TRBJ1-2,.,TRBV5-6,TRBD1,TGTGCCAGCAGCCGGCCCCAGGGGGCGGGTGGCTACACCTTC,CASSRPQGAGGYTF
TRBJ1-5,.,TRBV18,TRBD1,TGTGCCAGCTCACCAATTCGGAGTGTTGGGACAGGGGTAGGTCAGCCCCAGCATTTT,CASSPIRSVGTGVGQPQHF
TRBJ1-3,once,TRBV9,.,TGTGCCAGCAGCGCTGGACATGTCGGGAACACCATATATTTT,CASSAGHVGNTIYF
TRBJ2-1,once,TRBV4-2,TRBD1,TGTGCCAGCAGCTTGGGGGACAGGGGCTACAATGAGCAGTTCTTC,CASSLGDRGYNEQFF
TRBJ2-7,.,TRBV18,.,TGTGCCAGCTCACCAACCGGGACAATAAACTACGAGCAGTACTTC,CASSPTGTINYEQYF
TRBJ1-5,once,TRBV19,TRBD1,TGTGCCAGTAGCGCCAGGGGGCAACAGAGGGGCAATCAGCCCCAGCATTTT,CASSARGQQRGNQPQHF
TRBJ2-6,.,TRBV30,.,TGTGCCTGGGGCCGGCTGCCGGGCAGGCAAACAAACTCTGGGGCCAACGTCCTGACTTTC,CAWGRLPGRQTNSGANVLTF
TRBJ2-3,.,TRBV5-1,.,TGCGCCAGCAGCTTGGGGGCAACCATCCCGTATTTT,CASSLGATIPYF
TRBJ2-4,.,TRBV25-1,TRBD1,TGTGCCAGCAGTGAATTAGCCAGGGGGCTAGGGGACATTCAGTACTTC,CASSELARGLGDIQYF
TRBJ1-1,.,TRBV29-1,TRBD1,TGCAGCGTCCCCGGGACAGGGGGCGGGGGCGGGCACACTGAAGCTTTCTTT,CSVPGTGGGGGHTEAFF
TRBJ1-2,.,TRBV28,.,TGTGCCAGCAGAACAGCATATGGCTACACCTTC,CASRTAYGYTF
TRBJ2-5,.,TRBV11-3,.,TGTGCCAGCAGCCCCGGGGACACAAACCAAGAGACCCAGTACTTC,CASSPGDTNQETQYF
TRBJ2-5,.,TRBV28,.,TGTGCCAGCAGTTTAATCCGGACGGACCAGTACTTC,CASSLIRTDQYF
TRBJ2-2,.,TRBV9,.,TGTGCCAGCAGCGTAGACCCCCAGAGCGTGGGAGTGGGGCCCCTAGACAACACCGGGGAGCTGTTTTTT,CASSVDPQSVGVGPLDNTGELFF
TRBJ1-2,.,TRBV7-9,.,TGTGCCAGCACCCCCGGTCTCTATGGCTACACCTTC,CASTPGLYGYTF
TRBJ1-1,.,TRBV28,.,TGTGCCAGCACTCTTGGGTCCGTACACCGGAGAGCTTTCTTT,CASTLGSVHRRAFF
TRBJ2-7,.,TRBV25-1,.,TGTGCCAGCAGTGAATTAGGGAGCGCGGGACGGCAGTACTTC,CASSELGSAGRQYF
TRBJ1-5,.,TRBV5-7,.,TGTGCCAGCAGCTTCTTCGTTCAGCCCCAGCATTTT,CASSFFVQPQHF
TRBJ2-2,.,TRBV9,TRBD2,TGTGCCAGCAGAGCAAGCGGGAGTCCCGACACCGGGGAGCTGTTTTTT,CASRASGSPDTGELFF
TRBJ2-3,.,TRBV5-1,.,TGCGCCAGCAATCCTCGCTTCTCCACAGATACGCAGTATTTT,CASNPRFSTDTQYF
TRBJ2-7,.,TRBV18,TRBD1,TGTGCCAGCTCACAGGGACAGTCGAACTACGAGCAGTACTTC,CASSQGQSNYEQYF